This TCR beta chain was identified during a study of blood T cell repertoires in COVID-19. The wider study: From T cells, B-cell-depleted T cells, or PBMCs came the material, which was cDNA or gDNA.

Germline CDR1 DFQATT, CDR2 SNEGSKA (reference sequence). The CDR3 contains 10 residues. V was cut by 6 bases and J by 6 bases, with 8 bases left in between. In the authors' methods: Cell counts per sample came from amplifying reference gene primers. Some clones are missing from TCRdb's copy, which holds only in-frame ones; the method was immunoSEQ multiplex PCR. The D gene and trimming were derived from the DNA, and the V and J assignments and clone size from that table. This repertoire shows roughly 250,000 clones, 80% to 85% found once; its top ten account for roughly 2.9%. The sequence came from a woman in her sixties with active or convalescent COVID-19. This chain uses TRBV20-1 with TRBJ1-1, with D possibly being TRBD1 (6 bases). The sample comprised peripheral blood. As DNA, the CDR3 is TGCAGTGCAGGGGGGGCTGAAGCTTTCTTT. This encodes CSAGGAEAFF.